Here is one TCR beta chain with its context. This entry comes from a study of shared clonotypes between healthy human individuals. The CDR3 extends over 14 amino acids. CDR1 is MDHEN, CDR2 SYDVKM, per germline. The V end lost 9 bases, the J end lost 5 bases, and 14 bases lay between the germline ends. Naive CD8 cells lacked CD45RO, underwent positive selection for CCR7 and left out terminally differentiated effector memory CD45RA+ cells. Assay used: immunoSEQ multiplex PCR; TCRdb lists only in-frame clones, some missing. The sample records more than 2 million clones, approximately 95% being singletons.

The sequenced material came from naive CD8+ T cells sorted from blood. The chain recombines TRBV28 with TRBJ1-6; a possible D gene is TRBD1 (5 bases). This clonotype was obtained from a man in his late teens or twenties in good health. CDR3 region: CASLQVLDNSPLHF. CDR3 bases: TGTGCCAGTTTACAGGTATTGGATAATTCACCCCTCCACTTT.